The present T cell receptor beta chain was sequenced within a study of cytomegalovirus exposure and HLA in healthy donors. The CDR3 covers 15 residues. V was clipped by 3 bases and J by 3 bases, with 14 bases between them. Germline CDR1 reads MNHEY; CDR2 reads SMNVEV (reference sequence). PCR primers comprised 60 Vbeta and 13 Jbeta primers. Assay used: immunoSEQ multiplex PCR; TCRdb lists only in-frame clones, some missing. The sample contains roughly 110,000 clones, 65% to 75% of which appear only once. As for this clone: No antigen is known for it.

Points from the study as a whole: A reported reduction in N-insertions relative to the approximately 690-donor mean was seen in an Asian-associated ancestry cluster in a later analysis. Analyses of presence and absence presupposed an approximately uniform sequencing depth across donors.

The genes are TRBV27 and TRBJ1-2; perhaps TRBD1 as D (6 bases). The sequencing input was PBMCs. The clonotype was recovered from a man aged 25-45 years in good health and CMV-seropositive. The CDR3 DNA reads TGTGCCAGCAGTTTTACGAGGGGGTACCACTATGGCTACACCTTC. Encoded protein: CASSFTRGYHYGYTF.